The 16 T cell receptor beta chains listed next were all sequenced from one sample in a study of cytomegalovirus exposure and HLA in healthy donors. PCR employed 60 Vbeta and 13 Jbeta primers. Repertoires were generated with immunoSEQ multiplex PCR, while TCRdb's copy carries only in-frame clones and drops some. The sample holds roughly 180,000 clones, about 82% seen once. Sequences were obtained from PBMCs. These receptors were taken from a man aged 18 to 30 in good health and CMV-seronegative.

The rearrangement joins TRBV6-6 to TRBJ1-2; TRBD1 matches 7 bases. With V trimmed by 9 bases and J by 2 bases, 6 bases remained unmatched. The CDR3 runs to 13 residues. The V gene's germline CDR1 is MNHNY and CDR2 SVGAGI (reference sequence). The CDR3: CASRQGVNYGYTF. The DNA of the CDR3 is TGTGCCAGTAGACAGGGAGTGAACTATGGCTACACCTTC.

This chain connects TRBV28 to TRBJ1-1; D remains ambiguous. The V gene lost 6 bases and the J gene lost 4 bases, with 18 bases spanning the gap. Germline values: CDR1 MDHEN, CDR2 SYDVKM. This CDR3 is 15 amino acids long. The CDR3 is CASRGGRGFPTEAFF. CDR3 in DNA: TGTGCCAGCAGGGGAGGACGAGGGTTCCCCACTGAAGCTTTCTTT.

The DNA of the CDR3 is TGCAGGGGGGCGTCCTACAATGAGCAGTTCTTC. Amino acids: CRGASYNEQFF. The gene calls are TRBV20-1 and TRBJ2-1, with D possibly matching TRBD1 (6 bases). The germline gives CDR1 DFQATT, CDR2 SNEGSKA (reference sequence). The CDR3 loop spans 11 amino acids.

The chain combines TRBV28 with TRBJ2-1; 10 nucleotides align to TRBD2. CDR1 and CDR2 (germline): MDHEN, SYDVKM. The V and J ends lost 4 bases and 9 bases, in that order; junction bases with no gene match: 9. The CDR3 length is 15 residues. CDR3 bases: TGTGCCAGCAGTTCCTCCGGAGCGGGAGGGACTGAGCAGTTCTTC. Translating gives CASSSSGAGGTEQFF. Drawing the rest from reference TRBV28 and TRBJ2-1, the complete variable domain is DVKVTQSSRYLVKRTGEKVFLECVQDMDHENMFWYRQDPGLGLRLIYFSYDVKMKEKGDIPEGYSVSREKKERFSLILESASTNQTSMYLCASSSSGAGGTEQFFGPGTRLTVL.

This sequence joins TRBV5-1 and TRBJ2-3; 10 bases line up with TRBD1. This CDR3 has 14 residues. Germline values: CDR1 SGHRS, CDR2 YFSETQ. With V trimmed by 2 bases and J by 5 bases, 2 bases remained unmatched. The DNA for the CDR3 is TGCGCCAGCAGCTTCGGACAGGGGGAAGATACGCAGTATTTT. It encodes CASSFGQGEDTQYF. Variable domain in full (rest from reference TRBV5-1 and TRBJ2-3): KAGVTQTPRYLIKTRGQQVTLSCSPISGHRSVSWYQQTPGQGLQFLFEYFSETQRNKGNFPGRFSGRQFSNSRSEMNVSTLELGDSALYLCASSFGQGEDTQYFGPGTRLTVL.

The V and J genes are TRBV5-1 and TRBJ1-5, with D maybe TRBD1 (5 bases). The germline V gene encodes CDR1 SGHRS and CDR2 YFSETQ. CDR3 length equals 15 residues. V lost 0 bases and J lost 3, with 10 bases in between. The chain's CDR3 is CASSLGQGTNQPQHF. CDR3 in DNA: TGCGCCAGCAGCTTGGGCCAGGGTACCAATCAGCCCCAGCATTTT.

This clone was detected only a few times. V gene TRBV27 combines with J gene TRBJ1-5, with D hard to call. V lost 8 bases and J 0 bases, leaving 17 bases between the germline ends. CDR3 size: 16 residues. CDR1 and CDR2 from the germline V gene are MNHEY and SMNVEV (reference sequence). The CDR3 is CASWEESKVSNQPQHF. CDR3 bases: TGTGCCAGCTGGGAGGAATCGAAAGTTAGCAATCAGCCCCAGCATTTT.

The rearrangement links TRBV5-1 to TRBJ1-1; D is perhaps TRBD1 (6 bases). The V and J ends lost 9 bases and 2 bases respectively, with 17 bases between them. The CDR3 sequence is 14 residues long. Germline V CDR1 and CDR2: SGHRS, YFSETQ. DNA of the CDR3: TGCGCCACCCGGGACACACTCTCTAACACTGAAGCTTTCTTT. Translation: CATRDTLSNTEAFF.

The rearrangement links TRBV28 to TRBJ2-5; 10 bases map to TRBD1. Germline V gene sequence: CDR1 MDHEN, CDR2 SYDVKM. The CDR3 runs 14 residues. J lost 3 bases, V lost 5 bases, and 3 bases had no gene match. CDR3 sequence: CASSTTGGEETQYF. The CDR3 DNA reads TGTGCCAGCAGTACGACAGGGGGCGAAGAGACCCAGTACTTC.

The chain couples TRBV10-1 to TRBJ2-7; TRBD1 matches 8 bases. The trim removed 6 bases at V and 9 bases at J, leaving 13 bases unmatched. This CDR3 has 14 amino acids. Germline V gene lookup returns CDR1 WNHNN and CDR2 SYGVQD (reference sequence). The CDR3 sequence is CASSADRDNRRQYF. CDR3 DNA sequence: TGCGCCAGCAGCGCGGACAGGGATAATCGTCGGCAGTACTTC.

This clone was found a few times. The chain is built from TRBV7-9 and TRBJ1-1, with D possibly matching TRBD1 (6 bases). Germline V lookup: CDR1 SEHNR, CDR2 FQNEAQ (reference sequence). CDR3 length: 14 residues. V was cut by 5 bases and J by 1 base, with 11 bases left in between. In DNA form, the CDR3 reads TGTGCCAGCAGCCTGGGACAAACGAACACTGAAGCTTTCTTT. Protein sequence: CASSLGQTNTEAFF.

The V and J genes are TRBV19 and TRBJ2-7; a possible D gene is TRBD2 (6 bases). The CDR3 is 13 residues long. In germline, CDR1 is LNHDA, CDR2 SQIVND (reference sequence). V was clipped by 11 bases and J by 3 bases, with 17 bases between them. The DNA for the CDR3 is TGTGCCCCCCGCCCCTGGGACTTCTACGAGCAGTACTTC. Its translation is CAPRPWDFYEQYF.

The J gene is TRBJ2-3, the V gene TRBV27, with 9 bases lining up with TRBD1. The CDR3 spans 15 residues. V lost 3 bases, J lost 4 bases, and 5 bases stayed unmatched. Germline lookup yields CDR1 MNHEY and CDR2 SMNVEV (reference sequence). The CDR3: CASSFPGQGSDTQYF. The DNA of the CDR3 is TGTGCCAGCAGTTTTCCGGGACAGGGTTCAGATACGCAGTATTTT.

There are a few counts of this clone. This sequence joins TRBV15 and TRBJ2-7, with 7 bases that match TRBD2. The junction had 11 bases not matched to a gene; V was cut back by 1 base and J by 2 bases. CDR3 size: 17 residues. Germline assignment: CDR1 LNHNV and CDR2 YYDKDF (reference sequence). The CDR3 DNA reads TGTGCCACCAGCAGAGTAGTAGGGGCGGCGGGGGCCTACGAGCAGTACTTC. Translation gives CATSRVVGAAGAYEQYF. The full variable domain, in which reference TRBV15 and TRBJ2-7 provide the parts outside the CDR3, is DAMVIQNPRYQVTQFGKPVTLSCSQTLNHNVMYWYQQKSSQAPKLLFHYYDKDFNNEADTPDNFQSRRPNTSFCFLDIRSPGLGDTAMYLCATSRVVGAAGAYEQYFGPGTRLTVT.

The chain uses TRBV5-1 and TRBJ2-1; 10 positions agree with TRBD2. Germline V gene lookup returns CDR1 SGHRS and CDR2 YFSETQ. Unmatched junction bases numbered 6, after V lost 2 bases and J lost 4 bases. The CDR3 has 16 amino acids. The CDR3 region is CASSFDSSGGYNEQFF. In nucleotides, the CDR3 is TGCGCCAGCAGCTTTGATTCTAGCGGGGGTTACAATGAGCAGTTCTTC.

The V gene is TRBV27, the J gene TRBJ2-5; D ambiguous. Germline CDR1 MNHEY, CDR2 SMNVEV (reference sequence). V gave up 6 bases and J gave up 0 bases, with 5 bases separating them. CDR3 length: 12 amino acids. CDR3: CASRSHQETQYF. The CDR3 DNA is TGTGCCAGCAGGAGCCACCAAGAGACCCAGTACTTC.